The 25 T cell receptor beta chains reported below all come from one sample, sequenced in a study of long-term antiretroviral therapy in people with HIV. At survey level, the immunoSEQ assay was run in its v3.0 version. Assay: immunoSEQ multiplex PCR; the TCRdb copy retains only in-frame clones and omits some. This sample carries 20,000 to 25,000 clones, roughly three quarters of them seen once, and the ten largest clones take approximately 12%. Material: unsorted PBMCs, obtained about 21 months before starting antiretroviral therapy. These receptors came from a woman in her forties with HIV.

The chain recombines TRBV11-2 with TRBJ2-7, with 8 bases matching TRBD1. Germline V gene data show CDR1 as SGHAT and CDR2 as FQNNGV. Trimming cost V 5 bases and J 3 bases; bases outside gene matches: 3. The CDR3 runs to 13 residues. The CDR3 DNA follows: TGTGCCAGCAGCCCTACAGGGGGCTACGAGCAGTACTTC. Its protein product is CASSPTGGYEQYF.

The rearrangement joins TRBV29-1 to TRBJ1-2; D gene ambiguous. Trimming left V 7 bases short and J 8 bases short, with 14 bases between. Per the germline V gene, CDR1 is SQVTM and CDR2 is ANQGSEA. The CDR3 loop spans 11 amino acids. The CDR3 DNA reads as TGCAGCGCCGGACTCTTCTACGGCTACACCTTC. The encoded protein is CSAGLFYGYTF.

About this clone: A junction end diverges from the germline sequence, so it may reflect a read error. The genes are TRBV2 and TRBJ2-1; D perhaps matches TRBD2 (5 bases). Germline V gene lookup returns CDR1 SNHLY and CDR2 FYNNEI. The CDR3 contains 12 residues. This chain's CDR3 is CAGSAGGYEQFF. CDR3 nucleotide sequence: TGTGCCGGCAGCGCGGGCGGCTATGAGCAGTTCTTC.

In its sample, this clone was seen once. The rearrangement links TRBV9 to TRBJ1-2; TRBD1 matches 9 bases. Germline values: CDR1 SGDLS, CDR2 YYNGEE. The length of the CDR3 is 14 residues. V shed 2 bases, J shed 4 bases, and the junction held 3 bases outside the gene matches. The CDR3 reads CASSVGQGIYGYTF. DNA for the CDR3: TGTGCCAGCAGCGTCGGACAGGGGATCTATGGCTACACCTTC. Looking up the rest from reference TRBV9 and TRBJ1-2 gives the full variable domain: DSGVTQTPKHLITATGQRVTLRCSPRSGDLSVYWYQQSLDQGLQFLIQYYNGEERAKGNILERFSAQQFPDLHSELNLSSLELGDSALYFCASSVGQGIYGYTFGSGTRLTVV.

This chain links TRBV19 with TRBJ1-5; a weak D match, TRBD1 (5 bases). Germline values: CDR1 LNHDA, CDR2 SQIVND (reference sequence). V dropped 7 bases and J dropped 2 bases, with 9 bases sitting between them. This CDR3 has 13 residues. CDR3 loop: CASIGGGNQPQHF. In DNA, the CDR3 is TGTGCCAGTATTGGGGGGGGCAATCAGCCCCAGCATTTT. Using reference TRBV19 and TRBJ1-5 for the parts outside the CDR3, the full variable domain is DGGITQSPKYLFRKEGQNVTLSCEQNLNHDAMYWYRQDPGQGLRLIYYSQIVNDFQKGDIAEGYSVSREKKESFPLTVTSAQKNPTAFYLCASIGGGNQPQHFGDGTRLSIL.

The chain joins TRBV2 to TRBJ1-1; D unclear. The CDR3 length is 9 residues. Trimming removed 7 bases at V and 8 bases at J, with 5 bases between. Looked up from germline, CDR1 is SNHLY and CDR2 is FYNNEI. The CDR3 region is CASTPEAFF. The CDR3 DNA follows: TGTGCCAGCACGCCCGAAGCTTTCTTT.

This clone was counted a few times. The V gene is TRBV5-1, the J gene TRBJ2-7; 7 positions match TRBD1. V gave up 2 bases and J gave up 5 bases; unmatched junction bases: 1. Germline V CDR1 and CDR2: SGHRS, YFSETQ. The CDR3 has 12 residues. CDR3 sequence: CASSLQGHEQYF. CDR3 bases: TGCGCCAGCAGCTTACAGGGGCACGAGCAGTACTTC. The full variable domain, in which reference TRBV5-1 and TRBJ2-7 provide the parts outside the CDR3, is KAGVTQTPRYLIKTRGQQVTLSCSPISGHRSVSWYQQTPGQGLQFLFEYFSETQRNKGNFPGRFSGRQFSNSRSEMNVSTLELGDSALYLCASSLQGHEQYFGPGTRLTVT.

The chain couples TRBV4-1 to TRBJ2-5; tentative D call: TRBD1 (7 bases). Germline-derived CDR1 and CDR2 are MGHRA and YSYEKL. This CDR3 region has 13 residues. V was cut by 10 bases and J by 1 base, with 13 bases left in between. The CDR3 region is CATAGGLQETQYF. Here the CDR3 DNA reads TGCGCCACCGCAGGGGGACTCCAAGAGACCCAGTACTTC.

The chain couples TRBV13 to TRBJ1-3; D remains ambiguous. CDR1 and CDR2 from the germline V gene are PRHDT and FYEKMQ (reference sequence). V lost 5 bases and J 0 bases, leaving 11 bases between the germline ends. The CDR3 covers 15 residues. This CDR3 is CASSPRHLSGNTIYF. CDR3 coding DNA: TGTGCCAGCAGCCCACGACACCTCTCTGGAAACACCATATATTTT.

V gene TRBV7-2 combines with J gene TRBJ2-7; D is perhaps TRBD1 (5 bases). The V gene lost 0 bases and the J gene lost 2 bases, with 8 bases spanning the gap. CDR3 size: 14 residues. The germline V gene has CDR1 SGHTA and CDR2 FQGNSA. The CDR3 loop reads CASSLAPTAYEQYF. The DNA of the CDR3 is TGTGCCAGCAGCTTAGCTCCGACAGCCTACGAGCAGTACTTC.

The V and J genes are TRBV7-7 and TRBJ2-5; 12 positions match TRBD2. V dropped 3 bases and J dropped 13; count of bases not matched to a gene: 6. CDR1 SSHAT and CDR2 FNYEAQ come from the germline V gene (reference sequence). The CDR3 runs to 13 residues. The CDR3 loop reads CASSLLAGGPLYF. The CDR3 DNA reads TGTGCCAGCAGCTTGCTAGCGGGAGGGCCCCTGTACTTC. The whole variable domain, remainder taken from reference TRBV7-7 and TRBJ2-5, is GAGVSQSPRYKVTKRGQDVTLRCDPISSHATLYWYQQALGQGPEFLTYFNYEAQPDKSGLPSDRFSAERPEGSISTLTIQRTEQRDSAMYRCASSLLAGGPLYFGPGTRLLVL.

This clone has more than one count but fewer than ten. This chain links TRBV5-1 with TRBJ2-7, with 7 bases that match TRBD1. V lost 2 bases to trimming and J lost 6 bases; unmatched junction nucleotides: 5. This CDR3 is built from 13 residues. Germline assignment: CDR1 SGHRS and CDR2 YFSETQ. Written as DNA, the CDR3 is TGCGCCAGCAGCTTCCGACAGGGCGGCGAGCAGTACTTC. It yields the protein CASSFRQGGEQYF. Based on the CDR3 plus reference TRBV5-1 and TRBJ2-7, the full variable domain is KAGVTQTPRYLIKTRGQQVTLSCSPISGHRSVSWYQQTPGQGLQFLFEYFSETQRNKGNFPGRFSGRQFSNSRSEMNVSTLELGDSALYLCASSFRQGGEQYFGPGTRLTVT.

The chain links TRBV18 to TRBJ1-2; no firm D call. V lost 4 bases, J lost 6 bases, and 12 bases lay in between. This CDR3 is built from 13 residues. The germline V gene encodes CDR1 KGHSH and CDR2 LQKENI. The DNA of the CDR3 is TGTGCCAGCTCACTTCTAGACCTAGATGGCTACACCTTC. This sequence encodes CASSLLDLDGYTF.

The CDR3 loop is CASSEVQGQGQYEQYF. The CDR3, as DNA: TGTGCCAGCAGTGAAGTTCAGGGACAGGGCCAATACGAGCAGTACTTC. This chain connects TRBV6-1 to TRBJ2-7, with 9 bases that match TRBD1. The V and J ends lost 1 base and 4 bases, in that order; junction bases with no gene match: 8. Per germline, CDR1 MNHNS and CDR2 SASEGT. The CDR3 runs 16 residues.

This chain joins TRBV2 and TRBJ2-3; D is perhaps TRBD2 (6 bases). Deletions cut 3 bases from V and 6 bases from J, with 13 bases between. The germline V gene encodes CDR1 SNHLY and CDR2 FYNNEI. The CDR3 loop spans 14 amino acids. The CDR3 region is CASSDRTGGDTQYF. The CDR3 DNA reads TGTGCCAGCAGTGATCGAACCGGAGGGGATACGCAGTATTTT.

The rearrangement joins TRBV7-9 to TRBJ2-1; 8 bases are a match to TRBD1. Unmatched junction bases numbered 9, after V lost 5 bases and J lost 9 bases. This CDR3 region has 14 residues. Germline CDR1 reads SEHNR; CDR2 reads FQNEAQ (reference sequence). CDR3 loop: CASSPDRVRVEQFF. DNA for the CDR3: TGTGCCAGCAGCCCGGACAGGGTGCGGGTTGAGCAGTTCTTC.

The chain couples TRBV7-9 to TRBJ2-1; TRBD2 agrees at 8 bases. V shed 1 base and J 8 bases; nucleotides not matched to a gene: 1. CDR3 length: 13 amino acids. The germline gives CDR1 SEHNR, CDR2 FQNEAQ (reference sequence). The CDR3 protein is CASSLGRGDEQFF. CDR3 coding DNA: TGTGCCAGCAGCTTAGGGCGGGGGGATGAGCAGTTCTTC.

The CDR3 bases are TGTGCCAGTATGGTCAGTCCGAACTATGGCTACACCTTC. Protein product: CASMVSPNYGYTF. The V gene is TRBV19, the J gene TRBJ1-2; D gene unclear. Germline CDR1 is LNHDA and CDR2 is SQIVND (reference sequence). The CDR3 contains 13 residues. V shed 7 bases and J shed 2 bases, with 11 bases lying between them.

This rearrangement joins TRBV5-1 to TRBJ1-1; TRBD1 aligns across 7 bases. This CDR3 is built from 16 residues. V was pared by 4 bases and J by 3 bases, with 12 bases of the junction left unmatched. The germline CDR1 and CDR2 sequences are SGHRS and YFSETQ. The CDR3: CASSAWTGRRDTEAFF. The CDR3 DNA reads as TGCGCCAGCAGCGCGTGGACAGGTCGGCGAGACACTGAAGCTTTCTTT.

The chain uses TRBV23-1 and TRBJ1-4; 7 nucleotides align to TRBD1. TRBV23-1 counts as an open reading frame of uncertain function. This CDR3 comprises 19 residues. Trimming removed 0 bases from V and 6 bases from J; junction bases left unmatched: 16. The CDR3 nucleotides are TGCGCCAGCAGTCAATCGTTAGGGACAGTAAAGGGGAAGGATGAAAAACTGTTTTTT. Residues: CASSQSLGTVKGKDEKLFF.

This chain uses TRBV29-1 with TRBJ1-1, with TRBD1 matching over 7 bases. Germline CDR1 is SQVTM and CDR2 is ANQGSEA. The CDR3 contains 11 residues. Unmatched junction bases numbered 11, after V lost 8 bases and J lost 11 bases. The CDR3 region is CSLGTVREAFF. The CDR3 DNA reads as TGCAGCCTTGGGACAGTTCGAGAGGCTTTCTTT. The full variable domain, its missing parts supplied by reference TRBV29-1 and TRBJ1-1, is SAVISQKPSRDICQRGTSLTIQCQVDSQVTMMFWYRQQPGQSLTLIATANQGSEATYESGFVIDKFPISRPNLTFSTLTVSNMSPEDSSIYLCSLGTVREAFFGQGTRLTVV.

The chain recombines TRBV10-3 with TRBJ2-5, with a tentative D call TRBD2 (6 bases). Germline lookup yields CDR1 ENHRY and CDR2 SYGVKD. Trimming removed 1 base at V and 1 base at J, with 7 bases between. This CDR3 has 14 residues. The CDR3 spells CAISELGLQETQYF. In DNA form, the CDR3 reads TGTGCCATCAGTGAGTTGGGACTCCAAGAGACCCAGTACTTC.

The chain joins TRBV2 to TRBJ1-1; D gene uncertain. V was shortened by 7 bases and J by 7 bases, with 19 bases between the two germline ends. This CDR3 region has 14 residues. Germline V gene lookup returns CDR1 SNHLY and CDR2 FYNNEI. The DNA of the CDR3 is TGTGCCAGCACTCTCGTGGAAAGGGCGGGTGAAGCTTTCTTT. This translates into CASTLVERAGEAFF.

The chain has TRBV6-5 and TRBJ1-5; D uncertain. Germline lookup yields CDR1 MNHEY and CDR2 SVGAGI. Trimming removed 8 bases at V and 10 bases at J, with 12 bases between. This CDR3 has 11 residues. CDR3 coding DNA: TGTGCCAGCGGGTCTTCAGTCCCCCAGCATTTT. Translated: CASGSSVPQHF.

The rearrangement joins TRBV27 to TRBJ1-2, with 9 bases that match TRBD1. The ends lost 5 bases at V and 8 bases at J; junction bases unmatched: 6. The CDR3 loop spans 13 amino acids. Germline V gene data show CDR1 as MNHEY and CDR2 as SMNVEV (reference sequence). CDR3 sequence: CASSPGTGIGYTF. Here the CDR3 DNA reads TGTGCCAGCAGTCCTGGGACAGGGATAGGCTACACCTTC.